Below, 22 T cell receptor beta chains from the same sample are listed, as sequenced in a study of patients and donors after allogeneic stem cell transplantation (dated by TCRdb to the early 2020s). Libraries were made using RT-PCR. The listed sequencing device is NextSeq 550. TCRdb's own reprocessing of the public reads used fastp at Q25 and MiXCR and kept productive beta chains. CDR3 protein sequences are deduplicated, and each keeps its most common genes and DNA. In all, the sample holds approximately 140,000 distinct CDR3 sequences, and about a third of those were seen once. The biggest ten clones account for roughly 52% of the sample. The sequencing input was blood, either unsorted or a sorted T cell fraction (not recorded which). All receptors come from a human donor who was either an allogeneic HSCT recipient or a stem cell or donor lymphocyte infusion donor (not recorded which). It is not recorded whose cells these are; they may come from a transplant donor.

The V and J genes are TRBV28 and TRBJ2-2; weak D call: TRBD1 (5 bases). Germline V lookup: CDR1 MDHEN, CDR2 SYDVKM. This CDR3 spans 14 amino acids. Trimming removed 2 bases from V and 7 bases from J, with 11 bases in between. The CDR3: CASSLIRVGGELFF. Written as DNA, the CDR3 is TGTGCCAGCAGTTTAATCAGGGTTGGCGGGGAGCTGTTTTTT. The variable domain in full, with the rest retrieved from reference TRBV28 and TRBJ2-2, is DVKVTQSSRYLVKRTGEKVFLECVQDMDHENMFWYRQDPGLGLRLIYFSYDVKMKEKGDIPEGYSVSREKKERFSLILESASTNQTSMYLCASSLIRVGGELFFGEGSRLTVL.

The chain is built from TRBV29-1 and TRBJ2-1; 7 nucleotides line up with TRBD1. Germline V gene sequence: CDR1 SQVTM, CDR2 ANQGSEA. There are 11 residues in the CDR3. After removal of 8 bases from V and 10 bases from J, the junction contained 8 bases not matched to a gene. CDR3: CSLVRGGEQFF. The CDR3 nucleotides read TGCAGCCTGGTCCGAGGGGGCGAGCAGTTCTTC.

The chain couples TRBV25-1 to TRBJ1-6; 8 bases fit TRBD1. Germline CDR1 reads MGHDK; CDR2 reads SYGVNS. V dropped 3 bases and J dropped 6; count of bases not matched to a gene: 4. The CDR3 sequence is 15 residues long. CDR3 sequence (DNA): TGTGCCAGCAGTGACCGAACAGGGGGTAATTCACCCCTCCACTTT. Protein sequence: CASSDRTGGNSPLHF.

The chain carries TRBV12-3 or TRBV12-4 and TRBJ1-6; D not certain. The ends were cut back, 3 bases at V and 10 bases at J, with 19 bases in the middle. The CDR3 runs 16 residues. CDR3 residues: CASSFWQEDVGSPLHF. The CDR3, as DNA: TGTGCCAGCAGTTTTTGGCAGGAAGATGTAGGATCACCCCTCCACTTT.

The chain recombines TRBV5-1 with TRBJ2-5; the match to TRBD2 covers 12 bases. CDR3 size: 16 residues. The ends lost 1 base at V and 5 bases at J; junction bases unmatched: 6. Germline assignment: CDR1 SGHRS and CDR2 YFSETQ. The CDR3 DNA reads TGCGCCAGCAGCTTGCCTAGCGGGGGGGTCCATGAGACCCAGTACTTC. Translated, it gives CASSLPSGGVHETQYF.

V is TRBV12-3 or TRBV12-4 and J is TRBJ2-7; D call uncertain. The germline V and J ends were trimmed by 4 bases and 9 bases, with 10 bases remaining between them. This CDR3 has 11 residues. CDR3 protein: CASSSQERQYF. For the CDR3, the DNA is TGTGCCAGCAGTTCCCAAGAAAGGCAGTACTTC.

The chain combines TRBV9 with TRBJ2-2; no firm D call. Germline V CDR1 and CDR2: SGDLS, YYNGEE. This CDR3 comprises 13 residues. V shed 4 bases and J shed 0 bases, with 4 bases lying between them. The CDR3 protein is CASSRPNTGELFF. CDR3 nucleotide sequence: TGTGCCAGCAGCCGACCGAACACCGGGGAGCTGTTTTTT.

The CDR3 spells CASSYLFSGTEAFF. The CDR3 DNA follows: TGTGCCAGCAGTTACCTCTTTTCGGGGACTGAAGCTTTCTTT. The V gene is TRBV6-2 or TRBV6-3, the J gene TRBJ1-1, with unresolved D. The germline CDR1 and CDR2 sequences are MNHEY and SVGEGT. Deletions cut 2 bases from V and 5 bases from J, with 12 bases between. The CDR3 sequence is 14 residues long.

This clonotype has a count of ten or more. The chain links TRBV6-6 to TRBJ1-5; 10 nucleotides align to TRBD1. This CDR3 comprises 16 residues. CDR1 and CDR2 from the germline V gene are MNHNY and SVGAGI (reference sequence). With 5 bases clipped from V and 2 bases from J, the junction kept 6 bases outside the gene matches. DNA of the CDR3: TGTGCCAGCAGTGGTGACAGGGGGCAAGGCAATCAGCCCCAGCATTTT. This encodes CASSGDRGQGNQPQHF.

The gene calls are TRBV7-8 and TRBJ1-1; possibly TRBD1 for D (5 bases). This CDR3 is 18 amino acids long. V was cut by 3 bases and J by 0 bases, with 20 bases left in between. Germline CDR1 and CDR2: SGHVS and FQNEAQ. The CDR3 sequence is CASSFHLGEGLMNTEAFF. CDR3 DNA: TGTGCCAGCAGCTTCCATCTGGGGGAGGGCCTTATGAACACTGAAGCTTTCTTT.

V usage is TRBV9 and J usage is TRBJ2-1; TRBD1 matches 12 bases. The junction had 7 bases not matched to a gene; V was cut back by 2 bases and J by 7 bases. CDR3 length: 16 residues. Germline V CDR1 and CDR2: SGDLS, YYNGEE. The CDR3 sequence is CASSVKPGQGANEQFF. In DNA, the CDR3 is TGTGCCAGCAGCGTCAAGCCGGGACAGGGGGCAAATGAGCAGTTCTTC.

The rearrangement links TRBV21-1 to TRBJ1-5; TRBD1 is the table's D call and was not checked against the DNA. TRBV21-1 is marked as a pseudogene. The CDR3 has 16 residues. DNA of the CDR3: TGTGCCAGCAGCGCCTACCAGGGAAAGCGCAATCAGCCCCAGCATTTT. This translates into CASSAYQGKRNQPQHF.

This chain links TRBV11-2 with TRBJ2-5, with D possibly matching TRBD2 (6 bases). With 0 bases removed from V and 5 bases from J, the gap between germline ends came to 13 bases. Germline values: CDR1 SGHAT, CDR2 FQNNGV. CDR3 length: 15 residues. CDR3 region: CASSLEASVQETQYF. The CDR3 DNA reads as TGTGCCAGCAGCTTAGAGGCTAGCGTTCAGGAGACCCAGTACTTC.

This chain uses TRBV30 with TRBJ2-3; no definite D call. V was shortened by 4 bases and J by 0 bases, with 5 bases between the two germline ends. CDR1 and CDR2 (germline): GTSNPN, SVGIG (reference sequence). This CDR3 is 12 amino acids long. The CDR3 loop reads CAWMTSTDTQYF. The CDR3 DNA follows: TGTGCCTGGATGACTAGCACAGATACGCAGTATTTT.

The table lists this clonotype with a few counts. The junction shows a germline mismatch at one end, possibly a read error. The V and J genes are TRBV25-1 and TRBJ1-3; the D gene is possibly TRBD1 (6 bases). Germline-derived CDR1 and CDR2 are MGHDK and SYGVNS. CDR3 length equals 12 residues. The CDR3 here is CASSEKLGHLDF. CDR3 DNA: TGTGCCAGCAGTGAAAAGTTGGGACACTTGGATTTT.

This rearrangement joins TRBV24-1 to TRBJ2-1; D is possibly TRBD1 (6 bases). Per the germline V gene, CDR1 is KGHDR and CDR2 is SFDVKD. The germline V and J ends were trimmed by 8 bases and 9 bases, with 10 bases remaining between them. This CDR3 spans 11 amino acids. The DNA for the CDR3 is TGTGCCACCACAGGGGCCGGTGAGCAGTTCTTC. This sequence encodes CATTGAGEQFF.

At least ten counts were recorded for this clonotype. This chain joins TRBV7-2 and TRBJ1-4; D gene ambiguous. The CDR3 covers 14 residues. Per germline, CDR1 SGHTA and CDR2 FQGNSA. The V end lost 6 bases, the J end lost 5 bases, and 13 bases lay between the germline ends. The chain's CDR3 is CASRLRATNEKLFF. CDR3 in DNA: TGTGCCAGCAGACTCCGGGCCACGAATGAAAAACTGTTTTTT.

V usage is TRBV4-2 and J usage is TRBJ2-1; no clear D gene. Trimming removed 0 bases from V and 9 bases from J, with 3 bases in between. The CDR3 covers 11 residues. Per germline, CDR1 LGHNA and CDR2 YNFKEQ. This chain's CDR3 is CASSQEGEQFF. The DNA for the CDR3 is TGTGCCAGCAGCCAAGAGGGTGAGCAGTTCTTC.

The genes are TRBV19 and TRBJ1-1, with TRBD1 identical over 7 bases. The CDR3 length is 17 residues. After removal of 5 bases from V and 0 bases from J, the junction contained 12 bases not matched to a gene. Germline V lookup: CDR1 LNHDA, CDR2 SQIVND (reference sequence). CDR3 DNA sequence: TGTGCCAGTAGTCTGTGGACAGGCGGCTCCATGAACACTGAAGCTTTCTTT. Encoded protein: CASSLWTGGSMNTEAFF.

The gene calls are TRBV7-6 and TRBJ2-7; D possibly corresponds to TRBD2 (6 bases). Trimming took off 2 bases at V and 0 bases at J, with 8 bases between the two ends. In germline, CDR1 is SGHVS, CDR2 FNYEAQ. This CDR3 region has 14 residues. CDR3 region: CASSLWGVSYEQYF. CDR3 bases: TGTGCCAGCAGCTTATGGGGGGTCTCCTACGAGCAGTACTTC.

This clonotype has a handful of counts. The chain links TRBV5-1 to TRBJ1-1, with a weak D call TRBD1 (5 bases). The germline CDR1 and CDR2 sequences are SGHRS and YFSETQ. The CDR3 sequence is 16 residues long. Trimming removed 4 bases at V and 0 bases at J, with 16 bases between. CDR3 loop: CASSHLAGSLNTEAFF. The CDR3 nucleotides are TGCGCCAGCAGCCACTTGGCAGGGTCCCTGAACACTGAAGCTTTCTTT.

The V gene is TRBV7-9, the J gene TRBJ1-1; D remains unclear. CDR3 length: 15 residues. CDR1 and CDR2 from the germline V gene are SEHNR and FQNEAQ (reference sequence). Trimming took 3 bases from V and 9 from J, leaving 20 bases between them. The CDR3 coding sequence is TGTGCCAGCAGCTTGGACGGACTCCTGGGGAGGCAAGCTTTCTTT. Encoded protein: CASSLDGLLGRQAFF.